The T cell receptor beta chain under discussion was sequenced for a study of Graves' ophthalmopathy and Graves' hyperthyroidism. Study-wide context: Peripheral blood was gathered at first diagnosis, ahead of any treatment whatsoever.

A word on this clonotype: Being one base from a much bigger clone, this may be a read error.

The sequenced template was RNA, covering the TCR beta CDR3 region. HTBI-primed RT-PCR formed the first round, and a multiplex PCR formed the second. TCRdb called the multiplex PCR reads again in MiXCR, with one record for every CDR3 protein. Among approximately 700,000 distinct CDR3 sequences, 40% were seen once, and the ten largest hold approximately 43%. The study enrolled ophthalmopathy donors with moderate-to-severe activity, CAS ≥3, NOSPECS ≥4 and duration under 3 months. From fresh peripheral blood, under 12 ml in volume, the PBMCs were obtained. Material: peripheral blood. The receptor was derived from an adult man with Graves' ophthalmopathy.

CDR3 nucleotide sequence: TGTGCCAGCGGCCCCGGACTAGCGCTGGGGGAGCAGTACTTC. Protein sequence: CASGPGLALGEQYF. The chain has TRBV25-1 and TRBJ2-7, with 9 bases that match TRBD2. V shed 8 bases and J 7 bases; nucleotides not matched to a gene: 12. There are 14 residues in the CDR3. Germline assignment: CDR1 MGHDK and CDR2 SYGVNS.